The text below deals with one T cell receptor beta chain. The antigen is not known. The data stem from a study of T cells after yellow fever vaccination. The TCR cDNA carried a universal primer site and UMIs from 5'RACE template switching. One entry per CDR3 protein, called by TCRdb with MiXCR from the 5' RACE reads. The sample has about 430,000 distinct CDR3 sequences, around a sixth seen once. General study findings and limits: Some clonotypes, a small share, were shared between CD4 and CD8 compartments. Most primary-vaccination clones recurred post-booster (approximately 95% CD4, about 90% CD8).

This clonotype originated in a man aged 18-30 years who received the YFV17D yellow fever vaccine. The sample here was PBMCs, taken before the yellow fever booster vaccination.

The CDR3 loop is CRGIGSGGDYEQYF. The DNA for the CDR3 is TGCAGGGGGATAGGTAGCGGGGGTGACTACGAGCAGTACTTC. V is TRBV20-1 and J is TRBJ2-7; 9 bases line up with TRBD2. CDR3 length: 14 residues. Germline loops: CDR1 DFQATT, CDR2 SNEGSKA (reference sequence).